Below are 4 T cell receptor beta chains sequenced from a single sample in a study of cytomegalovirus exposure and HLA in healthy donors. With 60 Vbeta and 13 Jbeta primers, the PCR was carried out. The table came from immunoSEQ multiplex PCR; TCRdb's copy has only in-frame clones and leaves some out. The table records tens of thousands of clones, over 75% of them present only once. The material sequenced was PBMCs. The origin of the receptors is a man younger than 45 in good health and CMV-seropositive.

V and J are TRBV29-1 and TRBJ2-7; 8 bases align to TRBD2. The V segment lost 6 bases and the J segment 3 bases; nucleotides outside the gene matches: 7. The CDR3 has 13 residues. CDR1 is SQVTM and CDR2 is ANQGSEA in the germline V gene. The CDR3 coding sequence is TGCAGCGTCAAAATAGCGGGATACTACGAGCAGTACTTC. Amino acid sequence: CSVKIAGYYEQYF.

The CDR3 is CASSIGGAKNIQYF. CDR3 nucleotide sequence: TGTGCCAGTAGTATTGGGGGGGCCAAAAACATTCAGTACTTC. V usage is TRBV19 and J usage is TRBJ2-4; TRBD2 is a possible D gene (6 bases). V dropped 3 bases and J dropped 1 base, with 7 bases sitting between them. The CDR3 is 14 residues long. The germline gives CDR1 LNHDA, CDR2 SQIVND (reference sequence). The whole variable domain, filled in from reference TRBV19 and TRBJ2-4, reads DGGITQSPKYLFRKEGQNVTLSCEQNLNHDAMYWYRQDPGQGLRLIYYSQIVNDFQKGDIAEGYSVSREKKESFPLTVTSAQKNPTAFYLCASSIGGAKNIQYFGAGTRLSVL.

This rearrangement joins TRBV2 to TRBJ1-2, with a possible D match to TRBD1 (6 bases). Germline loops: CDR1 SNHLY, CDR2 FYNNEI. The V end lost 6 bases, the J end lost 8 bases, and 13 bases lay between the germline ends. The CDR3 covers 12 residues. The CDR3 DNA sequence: TGTGCCAGCAGCCGGACAGTCAGCGGCTACACCTTC. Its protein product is CASSRTVSGYTF.

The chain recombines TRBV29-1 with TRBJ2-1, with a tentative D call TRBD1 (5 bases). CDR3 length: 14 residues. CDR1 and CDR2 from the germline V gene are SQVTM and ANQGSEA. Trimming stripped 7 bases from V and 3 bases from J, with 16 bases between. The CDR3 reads CSAGHLGDYNEQFF. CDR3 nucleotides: TGCAGCGCCGGACACCTAGGGGACTACAATGAGCAGTTCTTC.